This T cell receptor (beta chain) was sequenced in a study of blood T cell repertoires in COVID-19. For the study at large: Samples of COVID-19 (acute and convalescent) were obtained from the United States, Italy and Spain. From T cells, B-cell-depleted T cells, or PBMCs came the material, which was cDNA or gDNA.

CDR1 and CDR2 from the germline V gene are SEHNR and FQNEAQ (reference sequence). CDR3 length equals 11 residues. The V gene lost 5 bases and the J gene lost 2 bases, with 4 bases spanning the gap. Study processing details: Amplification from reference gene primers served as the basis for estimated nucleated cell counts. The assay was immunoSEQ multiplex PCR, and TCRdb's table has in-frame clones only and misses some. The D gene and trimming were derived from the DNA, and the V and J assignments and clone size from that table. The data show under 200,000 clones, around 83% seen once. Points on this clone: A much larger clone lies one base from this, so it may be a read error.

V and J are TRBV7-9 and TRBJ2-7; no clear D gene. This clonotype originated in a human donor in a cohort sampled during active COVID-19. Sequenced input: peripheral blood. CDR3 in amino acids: CASSPTYEQYF. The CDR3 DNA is TGTGCCAGCAGCCCAACCTACGAGCAGTACTTC.